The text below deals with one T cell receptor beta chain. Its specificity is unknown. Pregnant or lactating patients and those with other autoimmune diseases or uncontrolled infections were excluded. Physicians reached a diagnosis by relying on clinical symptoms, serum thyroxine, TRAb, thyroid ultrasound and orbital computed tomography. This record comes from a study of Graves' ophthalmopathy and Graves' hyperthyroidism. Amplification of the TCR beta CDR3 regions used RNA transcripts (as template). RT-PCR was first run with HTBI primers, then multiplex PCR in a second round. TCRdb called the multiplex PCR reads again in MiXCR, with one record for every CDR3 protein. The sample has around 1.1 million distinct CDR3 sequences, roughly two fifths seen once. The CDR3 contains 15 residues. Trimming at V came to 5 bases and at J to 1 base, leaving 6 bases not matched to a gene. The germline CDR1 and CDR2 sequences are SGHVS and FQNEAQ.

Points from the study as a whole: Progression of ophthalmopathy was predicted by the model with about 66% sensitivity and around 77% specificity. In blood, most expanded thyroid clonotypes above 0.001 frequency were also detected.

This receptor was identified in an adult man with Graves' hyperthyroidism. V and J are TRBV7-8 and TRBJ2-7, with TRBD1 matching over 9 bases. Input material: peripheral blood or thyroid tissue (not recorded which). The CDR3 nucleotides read TGTGCCAGCAGCGGAGCGGGGACAGGGTCCTACGAGCAGTACTTC. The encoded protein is CASSGAGTGSYEQYF.